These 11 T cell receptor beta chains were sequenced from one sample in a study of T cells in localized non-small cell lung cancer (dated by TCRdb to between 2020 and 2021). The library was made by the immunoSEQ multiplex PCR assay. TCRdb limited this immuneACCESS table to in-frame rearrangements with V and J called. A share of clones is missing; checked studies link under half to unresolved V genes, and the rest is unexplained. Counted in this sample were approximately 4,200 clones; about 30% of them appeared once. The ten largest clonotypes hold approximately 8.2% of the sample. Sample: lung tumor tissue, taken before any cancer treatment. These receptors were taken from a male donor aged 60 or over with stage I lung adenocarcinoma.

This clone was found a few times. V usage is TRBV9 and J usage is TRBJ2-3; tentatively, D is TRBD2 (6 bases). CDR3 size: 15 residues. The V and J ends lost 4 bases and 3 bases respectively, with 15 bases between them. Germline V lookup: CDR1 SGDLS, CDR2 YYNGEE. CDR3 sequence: CASSLGTGRTDTQYF. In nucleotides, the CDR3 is TGTGCCAGCAGCTTGGGAACGGGGAGGACAGATACGCAGTATTTT.

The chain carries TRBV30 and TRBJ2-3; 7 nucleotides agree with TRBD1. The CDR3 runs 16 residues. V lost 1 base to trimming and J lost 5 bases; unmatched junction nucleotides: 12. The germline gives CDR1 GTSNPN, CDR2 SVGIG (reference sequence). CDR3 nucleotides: TGTGCCTGGAGTGGGGCCCCGGGACAGCCTATAGATACGCAGTATTTT. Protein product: CAWSGAPGQPIDTQYF. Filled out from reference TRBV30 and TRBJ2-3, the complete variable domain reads SQTIHQWPATLVQPVGSPLSLECTVEGTSNPNLYWYRQAAGRGLQLLFYSVGIGQISSEVPQNLSASRPQDRQFILSSKKLLLSDSGFYLCAWSGAPGQPIDTQYFGPGTRLTVL.

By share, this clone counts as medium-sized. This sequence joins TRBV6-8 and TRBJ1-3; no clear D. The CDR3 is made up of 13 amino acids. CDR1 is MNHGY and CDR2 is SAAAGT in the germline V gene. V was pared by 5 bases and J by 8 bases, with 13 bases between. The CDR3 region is CASSDELGYTIYF. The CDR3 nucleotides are TGTGCCAGCAGTGATGAGTTAGGGTACACCATATATTTT.

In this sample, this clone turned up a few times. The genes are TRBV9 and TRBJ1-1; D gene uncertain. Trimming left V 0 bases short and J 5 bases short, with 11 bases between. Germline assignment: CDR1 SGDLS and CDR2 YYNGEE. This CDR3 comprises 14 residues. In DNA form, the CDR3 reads TGTGCCAGCAGCGTAGGGGCTAGTGGGACTGAAGCTTTCTTT. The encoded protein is CASSVGASGTEAFF.

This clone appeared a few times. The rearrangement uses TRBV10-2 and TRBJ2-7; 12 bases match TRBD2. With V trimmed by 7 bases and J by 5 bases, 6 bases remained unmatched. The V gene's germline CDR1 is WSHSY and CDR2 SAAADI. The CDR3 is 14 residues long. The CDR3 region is CASTPSGGANEQYF. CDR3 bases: TGCGCCAGCACCCCTAGCGGGGGGGCAAACGAGCAGTACTTC.

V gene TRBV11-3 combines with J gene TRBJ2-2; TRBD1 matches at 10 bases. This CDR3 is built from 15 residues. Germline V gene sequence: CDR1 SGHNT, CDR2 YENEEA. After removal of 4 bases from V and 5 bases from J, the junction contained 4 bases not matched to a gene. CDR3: CASSSGTGETGELFF. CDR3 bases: TGTGCCAGCAGCTCCGGGACAGGGGAAACCGGGGAGCTGTTTTTT.

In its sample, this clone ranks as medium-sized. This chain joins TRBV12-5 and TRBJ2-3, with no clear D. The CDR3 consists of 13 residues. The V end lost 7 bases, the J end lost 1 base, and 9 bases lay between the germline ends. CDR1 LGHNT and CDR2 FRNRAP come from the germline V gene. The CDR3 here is CASAFPGTDTQYF. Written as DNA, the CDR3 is TGTGCTAGTGCCTTCCCGGGCACAGATACGCAGTATTTT.

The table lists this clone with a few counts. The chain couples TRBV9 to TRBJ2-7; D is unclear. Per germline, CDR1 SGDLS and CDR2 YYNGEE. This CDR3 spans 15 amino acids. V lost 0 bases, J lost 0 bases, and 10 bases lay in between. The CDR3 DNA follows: TGTGCCAGCAGCGTAGGTCCCAGGCCCTCCTACGAGCAGTACTTC. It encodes CASSVGPRPSYEQYF.

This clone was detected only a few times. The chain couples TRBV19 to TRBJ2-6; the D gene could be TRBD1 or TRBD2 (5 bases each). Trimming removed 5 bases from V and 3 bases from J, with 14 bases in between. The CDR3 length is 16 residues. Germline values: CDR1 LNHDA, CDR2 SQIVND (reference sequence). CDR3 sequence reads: CASSASLGVGANVLTF. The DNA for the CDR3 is TGTGCCAGTAGTGCCTCACTAGGGGTTGGGGCCAACGTCCTGACTTTC.

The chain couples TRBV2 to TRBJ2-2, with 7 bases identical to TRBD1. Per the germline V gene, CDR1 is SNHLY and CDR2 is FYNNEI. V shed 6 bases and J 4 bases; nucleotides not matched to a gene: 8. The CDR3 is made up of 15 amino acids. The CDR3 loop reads CASRGGRGSTGELFF. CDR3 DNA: TGTGCCAGCAGGGGTGGCAGGGGGTCCACCGGGGAGCTGTTTTTT.

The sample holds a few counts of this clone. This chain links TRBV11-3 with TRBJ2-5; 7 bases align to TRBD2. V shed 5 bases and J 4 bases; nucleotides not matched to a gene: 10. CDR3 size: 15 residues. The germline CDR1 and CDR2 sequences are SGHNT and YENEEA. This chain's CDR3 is CASSPAGSGRETQYF. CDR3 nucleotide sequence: TGTGCCAGCAGCCCTGCAGGTAGCGGGCGAGAGACCCAGTACTTC.